The 17 T cell receptor beta chains listed next were all sequenced from one sample in a study of cytomegalovirus exposure and HLA in healthy donors. PCR primers comprised 60 Vbeta and 13 Jbeta primers. Clones were sequenced by immunoSEQ multiplex PCR, and TCRdb holds only the in-frame ones, with some missing. There are approximately 130,000 clones in the sample; 75% to 90% occur only once, and less than 7% lies in the top ten. The sequencing input was PBMCs. Receptors were obtained from a young woman in good health and CMV-seropositive.

The chain combines TRBV12-2 with TRBJ2-1; the D segment call TRBD2 is taken from the table without a DNA check. TRBV12-2 is annotated as a pseudogene. The CDR3 extends over 15 amino acids. The CDR3 DNA is TGTGCAAGTCGCCTGACTAGCGGGAGGACGAATGAGCAGTTCTTC. As protein: CASRLTSGRTNEQFF.

The V gene is TRBV30, the J gene TRBJ1-1; D gene ambiguous. The CDR3 spans 17 residues. Germline lookup yields CDR1 GTSNPN and CDR2 SVGIG (reference sequence). V lost 2 bases and J 2 bases, leaving 21 bases between the germline ends. The CDR3 nucleotides are TGTGCCTGGAGTTCGGGGTCAGCTACCATCATAAACACTGAAGCTTTCTTT. As protein: CAWSSGSATIINTEAFF.

V usage is TRBV2 and J usage is TRBJ1-3; 8 nucleotides line up with TRBD1. CDR3 length: 16 residues. J lost 0 bases, V lost 4 bases, and 5 bases had no gene match. Germline assignment: CDR1 SNHLY and CDR2 FYNNEI. In DNA, the CDR3 is TGTGCCAGCAGTGGGAGGGACAGGCACTCTGGAAACACCATATATTTT. Protein sequence: CASSGRDRHSGNTIYF. The full variable domain, its missing parts supplied by reference TRBV2 and TRBJ1-3, is EPEVTQTPSHQVTQMGQEVILRCVPISNHLYFYWYRQILGQKVEFLVSFYNNEISEKSEIFDDQFSVERPDGSNFTLKIRSTKLEDSAMYFCASSGRDRHSGNTIYFGEGSWLTVV.

This clone has a single count. This chain links TRBV2 with TRBJ2-5, with TRBD2 identical over 8 bases. Losses at the gene ends were 6 bases for V and 4 bases for J; bases not matched to a gene: 7. CDR3 length: 14 amino acids. CDR1 is SNHLY, CDR2 FYNNEI, per germline. This CDR3 is CASRDRGGGETQYF. CDR3 sequence (DNA): TGTGCCAGCAGGGACCGGGGGGGAGGAGAGACCCAGTACTTC. Drawing the rest from reference TRBV2 and TRBJ2-5, the complete variable domain is EPEVTQTPSHQVTQMGQEVILRCVPISNHLYFYWYRQILGQKVEFLVSFYNNEISEKSEIFDDQFSVERPDGSNFTLKIRSTKLEDSAMYFCASRDRGGGETQYFGPGTRLLVL.

The gene calls are TRBV5-1 and TRBJ2-2; the D is unclear. The CDR3 runs 15 residues. Germline V lookup: CDR1 SGHRS, CDR2 YFSETQ. V was trimmed by 2 bases and J by 3 bases, leaving 11 bases between them. The CDR3 protein is CASSFGTADTGELFF. CDR3 nucleotide sequence: TGCGCCAGCAGCTTCGGCACAGCAGACACCGGGGAGCTGTTTTTT. Drawing the rest from reference TRBV5-1 and TRBJ2-2, the complete variable domain is KAGVTQTPRYLIKTRGQQVTLSCSPISGHRSVSWYQQTPGQGLQFLFEYFSETQRNKGNFPGRFSGRQFSNSRSEMNVSTLELGDSALYLCASSFGTADTGELFFGEGSRLTVL.

V is TRBV30 and J is TRBJ1-6, with a tentative D call TRBD1 (5 bases). Trimming pared 0 bases from V and 5 bases from J, leaving 8 bases between. The CDR3 runs 14 residues. Looked up from germline, CDR1 is GTSNPN and CDR2 is SVGIG (reference sequence). The CDR3 region has the DNA TGTGCCTGGAGTGTTTCGGGGGATAATTCACCCCTCCACTTT. It codes for CAWSVSGDNSPLHF.

This chain connects TRBV6-1 to TRBJ1-3, with D perhaps TRBD1 (5 bases). Trimming cost V 6 bases and J 4 bases, with 16 bases left between them. The CDR3 consists of 15 residues. Germline lookup yields CDR1 MNHNS and CDR2 SASEGT. CDR3 in DNA: TGTGCCAGCAGACCACCAGGAGGGGTCGGAAACACCATATATTTT. Protein sequence: CASRPPGGVGNTIYF.

V is TRBV6-5 and J is TRBJ2-1; D might be TRBD1 (6 bases). CDR3 length: 16 amino acids. Germline CDR1 is MNHEY and CDR2 is SVGAGI. The V gene lost 0 bases and the J gene lost 5 bases, with 14 bases spanning the gap. The DNA of the CDR3 is TGTGCCAGCAGTTACTCGGGCAGGGGAATAAACAATGAGCAGTTCTTC. Translation gives CASSYSGRGINNEQFF.

V usage is TRBV23-1 and J usage is TRBJ2-1; 9 bases map to TRBD2. TRBV23-1 is recorded as an ORF, its role being uncertain. This CDR3 contains 14 residues. V lost 10 bases to trimming and J lost 1 base; unmatched junction nucleotides: 5. The CDR3 loop is CAMVSGRSYNEQFF. The CDR3 DNA reads TGCGCCATGGTTAGCGGGAGATCCTACAATGAGCAGTTCTTC.

The chain carries TRBV6-1 and TRBJ1-6; 7 nucleotides align to TRBD1. V lost 1 base, J lost 6 bases, and 3 bases stayed unmatched. Germline V gene sequence: CDR1 MNHNS, CDR2 SASEGT. This CDR3 spans 15 amino acids. DNA for the CDR3: TGTGCCAGCAGTGAAGTAGGGACAGCTAATTCACCCCTCCACTTT. Encoded protein: CASSEVGTANSPLHF.

As to this clone: This sample includes further DNA sequences coding for the same CDR3. V and J are TRBV9 and TRBJ2-3, with D possibly being TRBD2 (5 bases). The germline V gene has CDR1 SGDLS and CDR2 YYNGEE. The CDR3 has 15 amino acids. The ends were cut back, 5 bases at V and 0 bases at J, with 13 bases in the middle. The CDR3 nucleotides read TGTGCCAGCAGTGTCGCCGGGATTAGCACAGATACGCAGTATTTT. It encodes CASSVAGISTDTQYF.

Only one count was recorded for this clone. The CDR3 DNA is TGTGCCAGCAGCTTCAGCCAAGGACTTCCCAACTATGGCTACACCTTC. Encoded protein: CASSFSQGLPNYGYTF. J is TRBJ1-2 and V is TRBV11-2; D ambiguous. Trimming took off 3 bases at V and 2 bases at J, with 16 bases between the two ends. The CDR3 is made up of 16 amino acids. Looked up from germline, CDR1 is SGHAT and CDR2 is FQNNGV.

The sample holds one count of this clone. The chain employs TRBV7-2 and TRBJ2-1; 7 bases agree with TRBD2. CDR3 length equals 13 residues. CDR1 SGHTA and CDR2 FQGNSA come from the germline V gene. The junction had 8 bases not matched to a gene; V was cut back by 5 bases and J by 10 bases. This CDR3 is CASSVRWGGEQFF. In DNA, the CDR3 is TGTGCCAGCAGCGTAAGGTGGGGGGGGGAGCAGTTCTTC.

The genes are TRBV9 and TRBJ2-1, with TRBD2 matching 13 bases. Germline CDR1 SGDLS, CDR2 YYNGEE. Losses at the gene ends were 2 bases for V and 7 bases for J; bases not matched to a gene: 3. The CDR3 length is 15 residues. The CDR3 coding sequence is TGTGCCAGCAGCGTTGCGGGACTAGCGGGGAATGAGCAGTTCTTC. Its translation: CASSVAGLAGNEQFF.

V and J are TRBV30 and TRBJ1-1, with a weak D call TRBD1 (5 bases). V lost 8 bases, J lost 6 bases, and 13 bases lay in between. The CDR3 runs 11 residues. The germline gives CDR1 GTSNPN, CDR2 SVGIG (reference sequence). CDR3: CAGVGGSEAFF. CDR3 DNA: TGTGCCGGGGTGGGGGGGTCTGAAGCTTTCTTT.

The rearrangement joins TRBV30 to TRBJ1-2, with unresolved D. Trimming cost V 7 bases and J 8 bases, with 14 bases left between them. From germline, CDR1 is GTSNPN and CDR2 SVGIG (reference sequence). The CDR3 is 11 residues long. CDR3 in amino acids: CAYHSFVGYTF. CDR3 sequence (DNA): TGTGCCTACCACTCGTTCGTAGGCTACACCTTC.

A remark on this clone: Other DNA sequences from this sample encode an identical CDR3 as well. The chain joins TRBV5-1 to TRBJ2-1; the D is unclear. CDR1 SGHRS and CDR2 YFSETQ come from the germline V gene. Trimming stripped 4 bases from V and 6 bases from J, with 11 bases between. This CDR3 contains 13 residues. The CDR3 coding sequence is TGCGCCAGCAGCCTCGGGTCTGTCAATGAGCAGTTCTTC. Protein product: CASSLGSVNEQFF.